This entry lists 6 T cell receptor beta chains sequenced from one sample in a study of blood T cells in healthy people across ages. A J-beta primer mix and a sample-barcoded 5' primer were used in a second PCR of about 6 to 12 cycles. Each CDR3 protein gets one entry after TCRdb re-called the 5' RACE reads with MiXCR. Among nearly 800,000 distinct CDR3 sequences listed, 20% to 25% were seen once. The same sample was also used in a study of T cells of mothers and their children.

Sequencing was done on a sample of blood. The origin of the receptors is a boy younger than 18 in good health.

The chain is built from TRBV28 and TRBJ2-6, with D hard to call. V shed 5 bases and J shed 8 bases, with 7 bases lying between them. The CDR3 is 12 residues long. Germline V gene data show CDR1 as MDHEN and CDR2 as SYDVKM. CDR3 amino acids: CASSKQTNVLTF. CDR3 bases: TGTGCCAGCAGTAAGCAAACCAACGTCCTGACTTTC.

This clonotype appeared a few times. The chain uses TRBV21-1 and TRBJ2-7; no check of the table's D call, TRBD1, against the DNA was made. TRBV21-1 has pseudogene status. This CDR3 has 15 amino acids. CDR3 DNA: TGTGCCAGCAGCAAACCGGGGACAGATACCTACGAGCAGTACTTC. Its translation: CASSKPGTDTYEQYF.

This clonotype was seen a handful of times. One end of the junction varies from germline; a read error may be responsible. The chain uses TRBV15 and TRBJ2-5, with a possible D match to TRBD2 (6 bases). Germline V gene data show CDR1 as LNHNV and CDR2 as YYDKDF (reference sequence). The CDR3 loop spans 14 amino acids. DNA for the CDR3: TGTGTCACCAGCAGAGAGCGGGTACAAGAGACCCAGTACTTC. This codes for CVTSRERVQETQYF.

This clonotype was seen more than once but under ten times. The chain has TRBV7-9 and TRBJ2-5; D uncertain. The end of the DNA is better explained by TRBJ2-1, so the J call may be wrong. Germline lookup yields CDR1 SEHNR and CDR2 FQNEAQ (reference sequence). The CDR3 consists of 13 residues. The CDR3 protein is CASSPLRFYEQFF. DNA of the CDR3: TGTGCCAGCAGCCCGTTGCGGTTCTATGAGCAGTTCTTC.

The rearrangement links TRBV11-2 to TRBJ2-1; D is perhaps TRBD2 (5 bases). CDR3 size: 14 residues. V shed 5 bases and J shed 3 bases, with 11 bases lying between them. Germline-derived CDR1 and CDR2 are SGHAT and FQNNGV. The CDR3 DNA reads TGTGCCAGCAGCCCCCCCGGGAACTACAATGAGCAGTTCTTC. The encoded protein is CASSPPGNYNEQFF.

This clonotype was counted only a few times. J is TRBJ1-1 and V is TRBV6-1; perhaps TRBD1 as D (6 bases). The CDR3 runs 14 residues. Between the trimmed V and J ends, which lost 5 bases and 1 base, there was a span of 11 bases. Germline V CDR1 and CDR2: MNHNS, SASEGT. CDR3 in DNA: TGTGCCAGCAGTAAGGAGACAGGGAACACTGAAGCTTTCTTT. As protein: CASSKETGNTEAFF.